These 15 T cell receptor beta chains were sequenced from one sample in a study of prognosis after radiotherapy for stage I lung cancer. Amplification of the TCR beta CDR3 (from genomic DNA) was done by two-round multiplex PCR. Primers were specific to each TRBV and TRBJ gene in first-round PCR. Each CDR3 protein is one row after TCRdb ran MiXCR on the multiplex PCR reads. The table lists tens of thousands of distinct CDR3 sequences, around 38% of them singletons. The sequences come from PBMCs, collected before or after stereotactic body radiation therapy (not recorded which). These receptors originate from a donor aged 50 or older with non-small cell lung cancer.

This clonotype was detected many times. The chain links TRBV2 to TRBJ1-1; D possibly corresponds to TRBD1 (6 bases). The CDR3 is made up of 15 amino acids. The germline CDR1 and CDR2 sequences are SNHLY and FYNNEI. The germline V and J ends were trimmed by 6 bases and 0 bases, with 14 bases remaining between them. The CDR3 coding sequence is TGTGCCAGCAGCAAACAGGGTGGTATGAACACTGAAGCTTTCTTT. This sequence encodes CASSKQGGMNTEAFF.

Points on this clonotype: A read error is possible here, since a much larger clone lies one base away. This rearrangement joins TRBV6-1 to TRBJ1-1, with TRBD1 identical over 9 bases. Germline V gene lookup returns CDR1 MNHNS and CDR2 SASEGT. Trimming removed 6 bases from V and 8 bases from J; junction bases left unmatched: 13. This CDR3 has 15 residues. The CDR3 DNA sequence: TGTGCCAGCAGCCGACCCGGACAGGGGTTTACCGAAGCTTTCTTT. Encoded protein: CASSRPGQGFTEAFF.

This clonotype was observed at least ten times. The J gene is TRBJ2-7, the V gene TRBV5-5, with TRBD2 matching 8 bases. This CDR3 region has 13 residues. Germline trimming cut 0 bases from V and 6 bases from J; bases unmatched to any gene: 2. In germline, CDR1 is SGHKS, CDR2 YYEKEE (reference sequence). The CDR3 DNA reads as TGTGCCAGCAGCTTGGCGGGGGGGTCCGAGCAGTACTTC. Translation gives CASSLAGGSEQYF. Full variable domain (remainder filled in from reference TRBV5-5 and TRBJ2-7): DAGVTQSPTHLIKTRGQQVTLRCSPISGHKSVSWYQQVLGQGPQFIFQYYEKEERGRGNFPDRFSARQFPNYSSELNVNALLLGDSALYLCASSLAGGSEQYFGPGTRLTVT.

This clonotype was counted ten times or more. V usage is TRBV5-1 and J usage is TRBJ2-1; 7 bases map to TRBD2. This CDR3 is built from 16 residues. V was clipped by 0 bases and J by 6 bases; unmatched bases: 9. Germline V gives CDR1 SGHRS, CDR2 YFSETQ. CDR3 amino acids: CASSLGTGGIGNEQFF. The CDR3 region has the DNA TGCGCCAGCAGCTTGGGGACCGGGGGGATCGGCAATGAGCAGTTCTTC. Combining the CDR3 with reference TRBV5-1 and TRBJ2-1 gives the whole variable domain KAGVTQTPRYLIKTRGQQVTLSCSPISGHRSVSWYQQTPGQGLQFLFEYFSETQRNKGNFPGRFSGRQFSNSRSEMNVSTLELGDSALYLCASSLGTGGIGNEQFFGPGTRLTVL.

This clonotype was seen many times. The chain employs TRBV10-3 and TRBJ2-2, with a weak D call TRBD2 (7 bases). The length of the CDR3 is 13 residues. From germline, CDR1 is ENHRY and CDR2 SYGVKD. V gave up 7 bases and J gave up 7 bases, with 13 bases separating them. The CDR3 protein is CAITGGTGGELFF. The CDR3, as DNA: TGTGCCATCACGGGGGGCACGGGCGGGGAGCTGTTTTTT.

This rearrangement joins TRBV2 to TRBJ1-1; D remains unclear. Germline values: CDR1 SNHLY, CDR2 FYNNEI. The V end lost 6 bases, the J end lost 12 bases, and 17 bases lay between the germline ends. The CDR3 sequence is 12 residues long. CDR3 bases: TGTGCCAGCAGGGGCGACGTCCCCGGGACTTTCTTT. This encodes CASRGDVPGTFF.

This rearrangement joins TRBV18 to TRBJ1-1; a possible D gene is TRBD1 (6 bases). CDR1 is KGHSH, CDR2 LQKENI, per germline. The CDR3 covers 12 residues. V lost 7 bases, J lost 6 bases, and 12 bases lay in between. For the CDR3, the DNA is TGTGCCAGCTGGGGGGGGGCCCCTGAAGCTTTCTTT. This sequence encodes CASWGGAPEAFF.

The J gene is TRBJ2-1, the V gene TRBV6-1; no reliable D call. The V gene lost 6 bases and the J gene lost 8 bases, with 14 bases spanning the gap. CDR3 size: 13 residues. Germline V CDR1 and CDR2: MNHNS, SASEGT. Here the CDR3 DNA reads TGTGCCAGCAGGTTAAACCAAATGGATGAGCAGTTCTTC. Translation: CASRLNQMDEQFF.

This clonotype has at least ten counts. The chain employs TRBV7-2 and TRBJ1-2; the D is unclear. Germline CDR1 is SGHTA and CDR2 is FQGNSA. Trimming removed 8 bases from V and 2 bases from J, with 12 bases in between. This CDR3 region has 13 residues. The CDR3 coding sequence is TGTGCCAGCGGGCCCGAGACGAACTATGGCTACACCTTC. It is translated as CASGPETNYGYTF.

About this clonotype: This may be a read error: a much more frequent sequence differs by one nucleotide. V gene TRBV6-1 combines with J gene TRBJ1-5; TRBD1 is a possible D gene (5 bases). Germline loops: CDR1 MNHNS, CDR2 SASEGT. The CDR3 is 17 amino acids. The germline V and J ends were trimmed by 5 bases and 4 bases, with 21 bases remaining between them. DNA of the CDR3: TGTGCCAGCAGTCTGACCCGACAGTACAGGTGGAATCAGCCCCAGCATTTT. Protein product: CASSLTRQYRWNQPQHF.

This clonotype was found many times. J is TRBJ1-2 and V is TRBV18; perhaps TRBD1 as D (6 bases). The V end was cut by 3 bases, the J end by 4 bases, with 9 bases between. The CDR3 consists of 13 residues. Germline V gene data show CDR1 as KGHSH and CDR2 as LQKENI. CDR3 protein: CASSPTTGYGYTF. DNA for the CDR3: TGTGCCAGCTCACCGACGACAGGCTATGGCTACACCTTC. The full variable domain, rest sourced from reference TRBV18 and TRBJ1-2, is NAGVMQNPRHLVRRRGQEARLRCSPMKGHSHVYWYRQLPEEGLKFMVYLQKENIIDESGMPKERFSAEFPKEGPSILRIQQVVRGDSAAYFCASSPTTGYGYTFGSGTRLTVV.

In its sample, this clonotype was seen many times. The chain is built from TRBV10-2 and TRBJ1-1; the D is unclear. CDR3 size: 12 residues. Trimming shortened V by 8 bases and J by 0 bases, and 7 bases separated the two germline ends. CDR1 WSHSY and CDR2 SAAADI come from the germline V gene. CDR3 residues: CASGNLNTEAFF. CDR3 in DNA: TGCGCCAGCGGAAATTTGAACACTGAAGCTTTCTTT.

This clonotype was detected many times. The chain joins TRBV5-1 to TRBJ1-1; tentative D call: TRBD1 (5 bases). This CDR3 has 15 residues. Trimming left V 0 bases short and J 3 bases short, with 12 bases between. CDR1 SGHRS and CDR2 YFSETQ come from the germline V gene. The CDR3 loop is CASSLETQGYTEAFF. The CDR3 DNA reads TGCGCCAGCAGCTTGGAGACTCAGGGATACACTGAAGCTTTCTTT.

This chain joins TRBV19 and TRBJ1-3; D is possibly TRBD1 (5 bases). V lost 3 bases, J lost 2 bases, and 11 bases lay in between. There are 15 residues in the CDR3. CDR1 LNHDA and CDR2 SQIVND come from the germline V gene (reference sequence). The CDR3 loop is CASSMGLGAGNTIYF. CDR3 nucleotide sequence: TGTGCCAGTAGTATGGGTCTGGGGGCTGGAAACACCATATATTTT.

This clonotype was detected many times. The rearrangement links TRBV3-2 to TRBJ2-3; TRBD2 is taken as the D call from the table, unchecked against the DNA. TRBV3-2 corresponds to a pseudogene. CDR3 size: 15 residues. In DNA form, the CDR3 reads TGTGCCAGCAGCCAAGATTTTGGGGGCCCAGATACGCAGTATTTT. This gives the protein CASSQDFGGPDTQYF.